This TCR beta chain derives from a study of vaccination and CD4 T cells after COVID-19 (dated 2022 in TCRdb). Regarding the study in general: Convalescent patients had a positive SARS-CoV-2 result on nasal swab PCR, and of these patients, several had mild disease and one had severe disease. The time from the second vaccine dose to post-vaccine blood sampling had a median of roughly 70 days and ranged from about 14 to 241 days. Post-COVID blood samples from convalescent patients were collected a median of 101 days after diagnosis, with a range of roughly 30 to 170 days. Two doses of either the Pfizer-BioNTech BNT162b2 vaccine (n=8) or the Moderna mRNA-1273 vaccine (n=2) were administered to participants. In around 10 COVID-19 convalescent patients and a handful of infection-naive healthy vaccine recipients, researchers compared the spike-specific CD4+ TCR repertoire from before mRNA vaccination with the repertoire from after. Overlapping spike peptide pools from SARS-CoV-2 and from the common cold coronaviruses HCoV-NL63, HCoV-OC43 and HCoV-229E were used as culture stimuli. Six males and four females were included in the convalescent cohort, with two Hispanic individuals, seven Caucasians, two Asians and one multiracial person represented. In control cultures, a CEFX viral epitope pool was used as positive control, an HIV-1 Nef peptide pool was used as negative control, or no peptide was added. What the study reported, not specific to this receptor: Although the median number of SARS-CoV-2-reactive clonotypes went up from roughly 20 after infection to 35 to 40 after vaccination, the increase was not significant. Of the vaccine-specific clones found in convalescent patients, nearly all (304 of 307) were mono-reactive for SARS-CoV-2 spike instead of being cross-reactive with common cold coronaviruses. The study included relatively few convalescent patients and did not analyze early timepoints after natural infection. In convalescent patients, a median around 89% of post-vaccine SARS-CoV-2-reactive clones were detected only after vaccination, suggesting vaccine-specific priming.

Explained via the paper, the treatment or condition label denotes: approximately 11-day PBMC culture with coronavirus spike peptide pools or control peptides (ViraFEST assay). The ViraFEST assay, used in the study, expanded antigen-specific T cells with peptide pools and then identified the expanded clonotypes through TCR sequencing. The positive SARS-CoV-2 PCR tests of the convalescent patients were dated from March to December 2020, before the Alpha, Beta and Delta variants emerged in the United States. PBMCs were cultured at fewer than 2.5 million per well in IMDM supplemented with 5% human AB serum and around 10 IU/ml IL-2, with approximately 9.2 ug/ml peptide pools added. On days 3 and 7, half of the culture medium was replaced with fresh IL-2-containing medium. Once the cells had been in culture for about 10 days, the EasySep CD4+ T cell isolation kit was used to isolate CD4+ T cells by negative selection. Ficoll-Paque Plus gradient centrifugation was used to isolate PBMCs from whole blood, and the isolated PBMCs were then either used fresh or cryopreserved at -140C. In general, triplicate wells were set up for every culture condition.

This clonotype was counted once. This receptor's antigen is unknown. Per-base qualities were not stored, and no clone one base away is much larger. One read alone makes for weak evidence. Libraries were prepared through PCR. DNA from cultured CD4+ T cells underwent TCR sequencing with the Oncomine TCR Beta short-read assay at the Johns Hopkins FTIC core. Genomic DNA was extracted from the cultured CD4+ T cells with the QIAamp micro DNA kit. Oncomine TCR Beta libraries made from cultured CD4+ T cells were pooled using unique dual indexes and sequenced on an Illumina iSeq 100. The original methods were these. Non-productive sequences were filtered out, and CDR3s that did not start with C, did not end with F or W, or were shorter than 7 amino acids were discarded. The MANAFEST web application identified antigen-specific clonotypes by comparing peptide-stimulated wells against reference wells and other culture wells. For a clone to be called positive, the clone needed an FDR below 0.05, an odds ratio above 5, and a productive frequency above 0.1% in at least two of three replicate wells. A clonotype was classed as cross-reactive if the clonotype showed significant expansion both in SARS-CoV-2 spike wells and in at least one common cold coronavirus spike condition. Using R version 3.6.1, CDR3 homology was evaluated through Levenshtein distances (stringdist) along with unrooted phylogenetic trees (ape). TCRdb reanalyzed the raw reads on its own, using fastp at Q25 for trimming and MiXCR for clone calling, and kept in-frame beta chains. Identical CDR3 protein sequences are pooled into one entry, listed with their most common genes and DNA. The V and J calls and clone size are TCRdb's, not the authors'. A total of approximately 19,000 distinct CDR3 sequences appear in this sample, approximately 53% of them only once. The biggest ten clones account for about 10% of the sample.

V ends up 6 bases short and J 7 bases short, with an unmatched junction base count of 7. Based on the germline V gene, the CDR1 and CDR2 sequences are SNHLY and FYNNEI. The CDR3 starts with the cysteine, ends with the phenylalanine, and has 14 residues. Only CDR3 DNA remains: 42 bases, in frame from the first base. The material sequenced was CD4+ T cells from blood, cultured in vitro. The rearranged chain carries TRBV2 and TRBJ2-7; TRBD2 aligns with 12 central bases. The receptor's source is a human donor who had recovered from COVID-19. CDR3 protein: CASRRLAGAGEQYF. The DNA sequence reads TGTGCCAGCAGAAGACTAGCGGGAGCGGGGGAGCAGTACTTC.